Listed below are T cell receptor beta chains from one sample, sequenced in a study of neurological immune-mediated disorders. TCRdb re-called the 5' RACE reads with MiXCR, one entry per CDR3 protein. The sample includes 64,000 or so distinct CDR3 sequences, about 10% of them seen just once. Sequenced input: PBMCs. These receptors were taken from a man aged 25 to 45 in good health. Both conserved end residues are part of each CDR3. Each record gives: J gene, V gene, clone size, D gene, CDR3 DNA, CDR3 protein. A D gene is named only where the DNA matches it firmly. Clone size is stated in some rows and not others, as once, few, many or a class when expanded.

j_gene: TRBJ2-7
v_gene: TRBV12-3/TRBV12-4
abundance: many
d_gene: TRBD1
CDR3nt: TGTGCCAGCAGTACCCGGGACAGGGCTTACGAGCAGTACTTC
CDR3aa: CASSTRDRAYEQYF

j_gene: TRBJ1-5
v_gene: TRBV27
abundance: many
d_gene: NA
CDR3nt: TGTGCCAGCTCTAGGGGCAGGGGTGGCAATCAGCCCCAGCATTTT
CDR3aa: CASSRGRGGNQPQHF

j_gene: TRBJ2-1
v_gene: TRBV10-3
abundance: few
d_gene: TRBD2
CDR3nt: TGTGCCATCAGTGACGGGACTAGAAACCCCGCTGAGCAGTTCTTC
CDR3aa: CAISDGTRNPAEQFF

j_gene: TRBJ2-1
v_gene: TRBV10-3
abundance: few
d_gene: NA
CDR3nt: TGTGCCATCGGCGTCGGGGGCTCCTACAATGAGCAGTTCTTC
CDR3aa: CAIGVGGSYNEQFF

j_gene: TRBJ1-1
v_gene: TRBV20-1
abundance: many
d_gene: NA
CDR3nt: TGCAGTGCTAGAGACGGCGGCAGGGCTGACACTGAAGCTTTCTTT
CDR3aa: CSARDGGRADTEAFF

j_gene: TRBJ1-6
v_gene: TRBV27
abundance: many
d_gene: TRBD1
CDR3nt: TGTGCCAGCAGTTCGACCCGACAGGGGACGTTTAGTTCACCCCTCCACTTT
CDR3aa: CASSSTRQGTFSSPLHF

j_gene: TRBJ1-5
v_gene: TRBV7-2
abundance: many
d_gene: NA
CDR3nt: TGTGCCAGCAGCTTAGTCGAGGGTAGCAATCAGCCCCAGCATTTT
CDR3aa: CASSLVEGSNQPQHF

j_gene: TRBJ2-7
v_gene: TRBV7-2
abundance: many
d_gene: TRBD1
CDR3nt: TGTGCCAGCAGCTTCGGCAGGGGGCTGGGCGAGCAGTACTTC
CDR3aa: CASSFGRGLGEQYF

j_gene: TRBJ2-7
v_gene: TRBV5-1
abundance: many
d_gene: NA
CDR3nt: TGCGCCAGCAGCTTGGTAGTGGGCTACGAGCAGTACTTC
CDR3aa: CASSLVVGYEQYF

j_gene: TRBJ2-7
v_gene: TRBV10-3
abundance: many
d_gene: NA
CDR3nt: TGTGCCATCAGTGAGGGGAAGGGAAGCTCCTACGAGCAGTACTTC
CDR3aa: CAISEGKGSSYEQYF

j_gene: TRBJ2-3
v_gene: TRBV5-1
abundance: many
d_gene: NA
CDR3nt: TGCGCCAGCAACGTGAGGCGGAACACAGATACGCAGTATTTT
CDR3aa: CASNVRRNTDTQYF

j_gene: TRBJ2-7
v_gene: TRBV7-9
abundance: many
d_gene: NA
CDR3nt: TGTGCCAGCAGCCCGGACGGAACCTCCTACGAGCAGTACTTC
CDR3aa: CASSPDGTSYEQYF

j_gene: TRBJ2-2
v_gene: TRBV6-5
abundance: many
d_gene: NA
CDR3nt: TGTGCCAGCAGTTACCCGGGGAATCCGAACACCGGGGAGCTGTTTTTT
CDR3aa: CASSYPGNPNTGELFF

j_gene: TRBJ2-7
v_gene: TRBV19
abundance: many
d_gene: NA
CDR3nt: TGTGCCAGTAGCAGGGGAGCCTACGAGCAGTACTTC
CDR3aa: CASSRGAYEQYF

j_gene: TRBJ1-5
v_gene: TRBV11-2
abundance: many
d_gene: NA
CDR3nt: TGTGCCAGCAGCTTAGGAGGGGTTGGGTGGCCCCAGCATTTT
CDR3aa: CASSLGGVGWPQHF

j_gene: TRBJ2-7
v_gene: TRBV12-3/TRBV12-4
abundance: many
d_gene: NA
CDR3nt: TGTGCCAGCAGTTTTCGGGAGCCTACCAACTACGAGCAGTACTTC
CDR3aa: CASSFREPTNYEQYF

j_gene: TRBJ2-2
v_gene: TRBV7-6
abundance: many
d_gene: TRBD2
CDR3nt: TGTGCCAGCAGCTTAGCGACTAGCGGGATTACCGGGGAGCTGTTTTTT
CDR3aa: CASSLATSGITGELFF

j_gene: TRBJ2-5
v_gene: TRBV12-3/TRBV12-4
abundance: many
d_gene: NA
CDR3nt: TGTGCCAGCAGTACGGACCGGGAGACCCAGTACTTC
CDR3aa: CASSTDRETQYF

j_gene: TRBJ2-3
v_gene: TRBV5-1
abundance: many
d_gene: TRBD1
CDR3nt: TGCGCCAGCAGCCGGACAGGGACAGATACGCAGTATTTT
CDR3aa: CASSRTGTDTQYF

j_gene: TRBJ1-4
v_gene: TRBV20-1
abundance: many
d_gene: TRBD1
CDR3nt: TGCAGTGCTGGGGACAGGGAGGACGAAAAACTGTTTTTT
CDR3aa: CSAGDREDEKLFF

j_gene: TRBJ2-3
v_gene: TRBV20-1
abundance: many
d_gene: TRBD1
CDR3nt: TGCAGTGCTAGAGGGGACAGGGGGCGCGTAGATACGCAGTATTTT
CDR3aa: CSARGDRGRVDTQYF

j_gene: TRBJ1-5
v_gene: TRBV12-3/TRBV12-4
abundance: many
d_gene: TRBD1
CDR3nt: TGTGCCAGCAGTCCTGACAGGGAGACTCAGCCCCAGCATTTT
CDR3aa: CASSPDRETQPQHF

j_gene: TRBJ1-1
v_gene: TRBV5-1
abundance: many
d_gene: NA
CDR3nt: TGCGCCAGCAGCCCAGAACTACAGAACACTGAAGCTTTCTTT
CDR3aa: CASSPELQNTEAFF

j_gene: TRBJ2-1
v_gene: TRBV7-6
abundance: many
d_gene: NA
CDR3nt: TGTGCCAGCAGCTTAGATCGTAGCGGCCCATACAATGAGCAGTTCTTC
CDR3aa: CASSLDRSGPYNEQFF

j_gene: TRBJ1-6
v_gene: TRBV27
abundance: many
d_gene: TRBD1
CDR3nt: TGTGCCAGCAGTTGGGGCAGGGGGCGAAATAATTCACCCCTCCACTTT
CDR3aa: CASSWGRGRNNSPLHF

j_gene: TRBJ2-7
v_gene: TRBV9
abundance: many
d_gene: NA
CDR3nt: TGTGCCAGCAGCGTAGCTGAGACGGGGGTATTGTACGAGCAGTACTTC
CDR3aa: CASSVAETGVLYEQYF

j_gene: TRBJ2-2
v_gene: TRBV28
abundance: many
d_gene: NA
CDR3nt: TGTGCCAGCAGTTCGGTCAGTCCGAACACCGGGGAGCTGTTTTTT
CDR3aa: CASSSVSPNTGELFF

j_gene: TRBJ2-6
v_gene: TRBV29-1
abundance: few
d_gene: NA
CDR3nt: TGCAGCGTTAGAGGCTCTGGGGCCAACGTCCTGACTTTC
CDR3aa: CSVRGSGANVLTF

j_gene: TRBJ2-5
v_gene: TRBV6-2/TRBV6-3
abundance: many
d_gene: TRBD2
CDR3nt: TGTGCCAGCTTCACGACTAGCGGGAGATACCAAGAGACCCAGTACTTC
CDR3aa: CASFTTSGRYQETQYF

j_gene: TRBJ1-1
v_gene: TRBV29-1
abundance: many
d_gene: TRBD1
CDR3nt: TGCAGCGTCGTAGAAGGGGGCGGTGGCACTGAAGCTTTCTTT
CDR3aa: CSVVEGGGGTEAFF

j_gene: TRBJ2-5
v_gene: TRBV12-3/TRBV12-4
abundance: many
d_gene: NA
CDR3nt: TGTGCCAGCAATCCGGGGGGCGATAGACAAGAGACCCAGTACTTC
CDR3aa: CASNPGGDRQETQYF

j_gene: TRBJ2-7
v_gene: TRBV9
abundance: many
d_gene: TRBD2
CDR3nt: TGTGCCAGCAGCCTTAGCGGGAACGAGCAGTACTTC
CDR3aa: CASSLSGNEQYF

j_gene: TRBJ2-1
v_gene: TRBV15
abundance: many
d_gene: TRBD2
CDR3nt: TGTGCCACCAGCCTAAGCCTGGGACTAGCGGGAGATGAGCAGTTCTTC
CDR3aa: CATSLSLGLAGDEQFF

j_gene: TRBJ2-3
v_gene: TRBV10-3
abundance: many
d_gene: NA
CDR3nt: TGTGCCATCAGTGAGTCAGAGGGTGGCACAGATACGCAGTATTTT
CDR3aa: CAISESEGGTDTQYF

j_gene: TRBJ2-5
v_gene: TRBV20-1
abundance: many
d_gene: TRBD2
CDR3nt: TGCAGTGTTAAGAGAGCGAGCGGGAGTGAGGCAGAGACCCAGTACTTC
CDR3aa: CSVKRASGSEAETQYF

j_gene: TRBJ2-6
v_gene: TRBV12-3/TRBV12-4
abundance: NA
d_gene: NA
CDR3nt: TGTGCCAGCACAAAGAGGGACTCCGGGGCCAACGTCCTGACTTTC
CDR3aa: CASTKRDSGANVLTF

j_gene: TRBJ2-1
v_gene: TRBV7-9
abundance: many
d_gene: NA
CDR3nt: TGTGCCAGCAGCTACGCAGATGAGCAGTTCTTC
CDR3aa: CASSYADEQFF

j_gene: TRBJ2-7
v_gene: TRBV18
abundance: NA
d_gene: TRBD1
CDR3nt: TGTGCCAGCTCACCAAGAAGTCCACAGGGGATATTAGAGCAGTACTTC
CDR3aa: CASSPRSPQGILEQYF

j_gene: TRBJ2-7
v_gene: TRBV5-4
abundance: many
d_gene: NA
CDR3nt: TGTGCCAGCAGCTTCTATACAACTTCCCCCTACGAGCAGTACTTC
CDR3aa: CASSFYTTSPYEQYF

j_gene: TRBJ1-5
v_gene: TRBV27
abundance: few
d_gene: NA
CDR3nt: TGTGCCAGCAGTCCTTTGGGTCAGCCCCAGCATTTT
CDR3aa: CASSPLGQPQHF

j_gene: TRBJ2-5
v_gene: TRBV20-1
abundance: many
d_gene: NA
CDR3nt: TGCAGTGCTAGAGATTCACACCCGAGTGGGCCAGAGACCCAGTACTTC
CDR3aa: CSARDSHPSGPETQYF

j_gene: TRBJ2-7
v_gene: TRBV7-9
abundance: NA
d_gene: NA
CDR3nt: TGTGCCAACAGCCCCGACTCTTATCTCTACGAGCAGTACTTC
CDR3aa: CANSPDSYLYEQYF

j_gene: TRBJ2-1
v_gene: TRBV20-1
abundance: NA
d_gene: TRBD2
CDR3nt: TGCAGTGCTAGAACCACAGAGCGGGAGTCCTACAATGAGCAGTTCTTC
CDR3aa: CSARTTERESYNEQFF

j_gene: TRBJ2-3
v_gene: TRBV5-1
abundance: many
d_gene: NA
CDR3nt: TGCGCCAGCAGCTTGGCCTCAGTGGTGGATACGCAGTATTTT
CDR3aa: CASSLASVVDTQYF

j_gene: TRBJ2-7
v_gene: TRBV13
abundance: many
d_gene: NA
CDR3nt: TGTGCCAGCAGCTTTAGCGACACCCTCTACGAGCAGTACTTC
CDR3aa: CASSFSDTLYEQYF

j_gene: TRBJ2-1
v_gene: TRBV20-1
abundance: many
d_gene: TRBD2
CDR3nt: TGCAGTGCTCCTGGAGCGACTAGCGGGCCTACGGATGAGCAGTTCTTC
CDR3aa: CSAPGATSGPTDEQFF

j_gene: TRBJ2-7
v_gene: TRBV28
abundance: many
d_gene: TRBD1
CDR3nt: TGTGCCAGCAGTTTCCGGGACAGCGGCTACGAGCAGTACTTC
CDR3aa: CASSFRDSGYEQYF